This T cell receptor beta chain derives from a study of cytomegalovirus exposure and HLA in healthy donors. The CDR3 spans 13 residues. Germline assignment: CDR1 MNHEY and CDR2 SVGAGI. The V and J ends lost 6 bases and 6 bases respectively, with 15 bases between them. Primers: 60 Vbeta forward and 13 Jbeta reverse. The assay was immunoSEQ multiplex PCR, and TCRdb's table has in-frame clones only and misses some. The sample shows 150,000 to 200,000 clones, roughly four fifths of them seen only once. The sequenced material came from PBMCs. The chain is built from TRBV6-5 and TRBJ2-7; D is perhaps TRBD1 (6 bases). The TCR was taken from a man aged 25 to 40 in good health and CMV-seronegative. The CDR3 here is CASRSPRGIEQYF. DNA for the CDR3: TGTGCCAGCAGGTCCCCGAGGGGGATCGAGCAGTACTTC.